This TCR beta chain was sequenced during a study of post-analysis software for immune sequencing data. Sequencing libraries made from TCR beta cDNA carried unique molecular identifiers. MiXCR, run by TCRdb on the PCR reads, gives a single entry per CDR3 protein. The sample holds about 540,000 distinct CDR3 sequences, 30% to 40% seen once. Concerning this clonotype itself: Its antigen is not known.

CDR3 length: 17 residues. General study points: Roughly 5 TRBV segments occurring more often in patients than controls included TRBV5-6, TRBV5-1 and TRBV20-1.

The source of this sequence is a girl aged 2-17 years with multiple sclerosis. This sequence joins TRBV21-1 and TRBJ2-3; no check of the table's D call, TRBD1, against the DNA was made. TRBV21-1 is assigned pseudogene status. The sample consisted of blood. For the CDR3, the DNA is TGTGCCAGCAGCAAATGGGGTTACGACAGGTTCACAGATACGCAGTATTTT. It encodes CASSKWGYDRFTDTQYF.